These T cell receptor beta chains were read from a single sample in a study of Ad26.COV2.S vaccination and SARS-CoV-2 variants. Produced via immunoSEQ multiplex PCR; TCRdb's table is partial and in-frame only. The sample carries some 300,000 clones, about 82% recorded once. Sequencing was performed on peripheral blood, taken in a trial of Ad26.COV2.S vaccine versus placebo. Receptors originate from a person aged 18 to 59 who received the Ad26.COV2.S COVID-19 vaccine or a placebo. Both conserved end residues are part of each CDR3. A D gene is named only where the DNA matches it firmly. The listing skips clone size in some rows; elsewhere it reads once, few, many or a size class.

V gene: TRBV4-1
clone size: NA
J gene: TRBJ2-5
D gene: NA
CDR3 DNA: TGCGCCAGCAGCCAAGAGGGGGGACTAACGACAGGGACCCAGTACTTC
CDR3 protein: CASSQEGGLTTGTQYF

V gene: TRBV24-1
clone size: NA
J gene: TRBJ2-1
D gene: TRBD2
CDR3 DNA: TGTGCCACCAGTGATGGGAGCGGGGGGCGATTCTCCTACAATGAGCAGTTCTTC
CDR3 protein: CATSDGSGGRFSYNEQFF

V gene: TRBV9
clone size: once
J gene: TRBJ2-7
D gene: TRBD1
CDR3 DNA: TGTGCCAGCAGCACAGGACAGGGGGAGGCCTACGAGCAGTACTTC
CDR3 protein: CASSTGQGEAYEQYF

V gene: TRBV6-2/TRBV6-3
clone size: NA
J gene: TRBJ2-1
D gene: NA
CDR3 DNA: TGTGCCAGCAGTCAACTACGGGACACAACCACCGTCCGCTACAATGAGCAGTTCTTC
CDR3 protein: CASSQLRDTTTVRYNEQFF

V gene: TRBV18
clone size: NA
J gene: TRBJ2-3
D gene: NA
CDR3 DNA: TGTGCCAGCCGAAACCGGGGAGGATTTGTAGATACGCAGTATTTT
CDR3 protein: CASRNRGGFVDTQYF

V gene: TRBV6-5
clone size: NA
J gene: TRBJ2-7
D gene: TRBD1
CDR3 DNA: TGTGCCAGCAGACTTGGACAGGGGTCCTACGAGCAGTACTTC
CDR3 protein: CASRLGQGSYEQYF

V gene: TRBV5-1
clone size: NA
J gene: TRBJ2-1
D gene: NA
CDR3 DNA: TGCGCCAGCAGCTTGGAGGGGGGACATTACAATGAGCAGTTCTTC
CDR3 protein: CASSLEGGHYNEQFF

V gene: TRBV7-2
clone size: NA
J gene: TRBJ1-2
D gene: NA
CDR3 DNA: TGTGCCAGCAGCTTAGGATGGGGGTCTGAGAGGGGCTACACCTTC
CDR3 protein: CASSLGWGSERGYTF

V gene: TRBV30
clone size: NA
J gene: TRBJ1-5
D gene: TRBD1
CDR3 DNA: TGTGCCTGGAGCGCAGGGGGGACTCAGCCCCAGCATTTT
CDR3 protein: CAWSAGGTQPQHF

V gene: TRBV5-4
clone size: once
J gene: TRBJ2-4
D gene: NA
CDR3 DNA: TGTGCCAGCAGCTTTCCGGGAGTAAAAAACATTCAGTACTTC
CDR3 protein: CASSFPGVKNIQYF

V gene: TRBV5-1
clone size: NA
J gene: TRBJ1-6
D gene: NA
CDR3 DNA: TGCGCCAGCAGCTCCCAGACAGGCGGGGATTCACCCCTCCACTTT
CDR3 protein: CASSSQTGGDSPLHF

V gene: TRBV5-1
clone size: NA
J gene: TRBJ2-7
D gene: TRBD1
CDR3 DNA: TGCGCCAGCAACCCGGGACAGGGCTACGAGCAGTACTTC
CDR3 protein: CASNPGQGYEQYF

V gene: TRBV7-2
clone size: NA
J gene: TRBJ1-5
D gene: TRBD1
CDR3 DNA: TGTGCCAGCAGCTCTATACAGGGGAGTCAGCCCCAGCATTTT
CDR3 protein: CASSSIQGSQPQHF

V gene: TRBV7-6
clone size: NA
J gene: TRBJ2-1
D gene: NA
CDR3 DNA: TGTGCCAGCAGCTTAGGGTTGACAGGGCCGGAGGGGCAGTTCTTC
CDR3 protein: CASSLGLTGPEGQFF

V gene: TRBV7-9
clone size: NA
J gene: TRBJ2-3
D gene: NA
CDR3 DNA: TGTGCCAGCAGCTTAGCGCAGGTAGATACGCAGTATTTT
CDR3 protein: CASSLAQVDTQYF

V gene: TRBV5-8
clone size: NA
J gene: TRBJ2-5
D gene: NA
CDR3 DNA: TGTGCCAGCAGCTCAGTGGAGACCCAGTACTTC
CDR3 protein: CASSSVETQYF

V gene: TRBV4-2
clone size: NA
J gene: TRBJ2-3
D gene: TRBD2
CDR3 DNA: TGTGCCAGCAGCACCCCCGGGACTAGCCCCACAGATACGCAGTATTTT
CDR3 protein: CASSTPGTSPTDTQYF

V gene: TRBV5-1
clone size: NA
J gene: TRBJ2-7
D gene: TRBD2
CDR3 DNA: TGCGCCAGCAGCTTGGAGGCGGGGGGGACCTACGAGCAGTACTTC
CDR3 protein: CASSLEAGGTYEQYF

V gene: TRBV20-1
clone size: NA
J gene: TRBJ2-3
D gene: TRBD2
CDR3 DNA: TGCAGTGCTAGTTTCGGGGGGGGCACAGATACGCAGTATTTT
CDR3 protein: CSASFGGGTDTQYF

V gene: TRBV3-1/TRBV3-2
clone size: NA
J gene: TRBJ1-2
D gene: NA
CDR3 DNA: TGTGCCAGCAGCGAAGGGGACTATGGCTACACCTTC
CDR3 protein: CASSEGDYGYTF

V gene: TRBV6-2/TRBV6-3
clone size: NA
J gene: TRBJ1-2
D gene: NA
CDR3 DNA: TGTGCCAGCAGTTACGGGGATGTGGGGAGCTATGGCTACACCTTC
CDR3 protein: CASSYGDVGSYGYTF

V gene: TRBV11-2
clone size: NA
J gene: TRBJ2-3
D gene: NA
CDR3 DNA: TGTGCCAGCAGCTTCGGTCAGGGGAAGGGCACAGATACGCAGTATTTT
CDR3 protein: CASSFGQGKGTDTQYF

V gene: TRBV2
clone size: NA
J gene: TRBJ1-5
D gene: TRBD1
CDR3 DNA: TGTGCCAGCAGGGAAGACAGGGGCCCGAATAGCAATCAGCCCCAGCATTTT
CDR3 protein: CASREDRGPNSNQPQHF

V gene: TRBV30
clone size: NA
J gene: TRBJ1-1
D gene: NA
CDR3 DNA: TGTGCCTGGAGTGTAAGTGTCAGGGCGAACACTGAAGCTTTCTTT
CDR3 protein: CAWSVSVRANTEAFF

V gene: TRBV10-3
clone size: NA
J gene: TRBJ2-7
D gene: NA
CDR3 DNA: TGTGCCATCAGTGGGAAAGGTTCTCAGGGCCTCTCCTACGAGCAGTACTTC
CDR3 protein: CAISGKGSQGLSYEQYF

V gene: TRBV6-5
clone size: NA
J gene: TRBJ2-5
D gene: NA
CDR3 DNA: TGTGCCAGCAGTTACTCGGTATGGAGCGAGACCCAGTACTTC
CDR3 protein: CASSYSVWSETQYF

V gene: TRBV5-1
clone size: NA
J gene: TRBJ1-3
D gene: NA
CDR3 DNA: TGCGCCAGCAGCTTGGACATGACATCGCTCTCTGGAAACACCATATATTTT
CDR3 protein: CASSLDMTSLSGNTIYF

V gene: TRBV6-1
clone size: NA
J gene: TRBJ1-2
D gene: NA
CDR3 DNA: TGTGCCAGCAGTGAACAATCTAACTATGGCTACACCTTC
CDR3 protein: CASSEQSNYGYTF

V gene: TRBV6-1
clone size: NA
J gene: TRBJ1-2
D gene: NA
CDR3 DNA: TGTGCCAGCAGTGACAGGGTCTATGGCTACACCTTC
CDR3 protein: CASSDRVYGYTF

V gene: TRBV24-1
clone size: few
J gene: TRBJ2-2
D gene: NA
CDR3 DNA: TGTGCCACCAGTGACCAGGGAACCGGGGAGCTGTTTTTT
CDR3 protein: CATSDQGTGELFF

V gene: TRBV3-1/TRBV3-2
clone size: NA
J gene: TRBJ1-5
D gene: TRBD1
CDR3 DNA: TGTGCCAGCAGCTTAAACAGGGGTCAGCCCCAGCATTTT
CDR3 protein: CASSLNRGQPQHF

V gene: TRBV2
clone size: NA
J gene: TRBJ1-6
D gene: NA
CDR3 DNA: TGTGCCAGCAGTGGAATAACAACACTCCGGAATAATTCACCCCTCCACTTT
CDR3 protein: CASSGITTLRNNSPLHF

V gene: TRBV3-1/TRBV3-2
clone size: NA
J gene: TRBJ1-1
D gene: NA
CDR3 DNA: TGTGCCAGCAGCCCCCTCAGTGTCGGGCGGATGAACACTGAAGCTTTCTTT
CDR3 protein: CASSPLSVGRMNTEAFF

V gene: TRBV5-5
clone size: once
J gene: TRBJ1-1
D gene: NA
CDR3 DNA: TGTGCCAGCAGCTTGGGGGCAGGCGGGAACACTGAAGCTTTCTTT
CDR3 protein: CASSLGAGGNTEAFF

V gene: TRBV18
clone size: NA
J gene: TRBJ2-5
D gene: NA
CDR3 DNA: TGTGCCAGCTCACCGGTTACAGCAGAGACCCAGTACTTC
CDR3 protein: CASSPVTAETQYF

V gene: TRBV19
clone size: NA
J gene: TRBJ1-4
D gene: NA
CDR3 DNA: TGTGCCAGTAGTTCTTATAATGAAAAACTGTTTTTT
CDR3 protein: CASSSYNEKLFF

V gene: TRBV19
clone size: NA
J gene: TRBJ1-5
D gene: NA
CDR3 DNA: TGTGCCAGTAAGGTAGCTCAGGGCCAGCCCCAGCATTTT
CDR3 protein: CASKVAQGQPQHF

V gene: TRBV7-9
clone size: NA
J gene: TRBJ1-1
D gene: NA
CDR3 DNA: TGTGCCAGCAGACCGGACAGACAGGACACTGAAGCTTTCTTT
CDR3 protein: CASRPDRQDTEAFF

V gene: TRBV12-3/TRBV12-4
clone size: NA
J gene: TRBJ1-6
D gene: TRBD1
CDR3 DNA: TGTGCCAGCAGTCCAGGGGGCCAACCCCTCCACTTT
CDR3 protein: CASSPGGQPLHF

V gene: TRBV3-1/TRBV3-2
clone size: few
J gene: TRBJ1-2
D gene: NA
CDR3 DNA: TGTGCCAGCAGCCAAGCGGGAAGGAGGGCGAATGGCTACACCTTC
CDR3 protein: CASSQAGRRANGYTF

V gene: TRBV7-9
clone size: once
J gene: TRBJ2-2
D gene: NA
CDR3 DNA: TGTGCCAGCAGTTACCCGGGACCTAACACCGGGGAGCTGTTTTTT
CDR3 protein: CASSYPGPNTGELFF

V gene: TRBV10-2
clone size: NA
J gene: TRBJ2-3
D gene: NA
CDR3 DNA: TGCGCCAGCAGGCAGACAGATACGCAGTATTTT
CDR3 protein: CASRQTDTQYF

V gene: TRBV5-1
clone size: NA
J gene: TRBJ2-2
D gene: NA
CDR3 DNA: TGCGCCAGTCGGTGGGGGGATTACACCGGGGAGCTGTTTTTT
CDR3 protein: CASRWGDYTGELFF

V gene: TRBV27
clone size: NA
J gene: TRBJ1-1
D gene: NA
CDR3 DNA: TGTGCCAGCAGCCCCAAAGCGGGGGGGCGACCCGTGAACACTGAAGCTTTCTTT
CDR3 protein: CASSPKAGGRPVNTEAFF

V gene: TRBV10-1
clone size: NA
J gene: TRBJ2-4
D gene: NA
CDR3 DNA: TGCGCCAGCAGTGAAGATCTAGCCAAAAACATTCAGTACTTC
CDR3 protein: CASSEDLAKNIQYF

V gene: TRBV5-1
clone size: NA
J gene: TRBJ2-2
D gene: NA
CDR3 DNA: TGCGCCAGCAGCTTCCGCATGATTAGAACTGAGCGAGGCACCGGGGAGCTGTTTTTT
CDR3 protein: CASSFRMIRTERGTGELFF

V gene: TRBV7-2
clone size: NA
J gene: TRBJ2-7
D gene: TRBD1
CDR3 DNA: TGTGCCAGCAGCGTTACAGGGGGCGCCTACGAGCAGTACTTC
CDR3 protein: CASSVTGGAYEQYF

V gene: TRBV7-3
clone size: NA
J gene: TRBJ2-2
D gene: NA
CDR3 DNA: TGTGCCAGCAGCCAGGGTGGCGGGGTCCCCGGGGAGCTGTTTTTT
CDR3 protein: CASSQGGGVPGELFF

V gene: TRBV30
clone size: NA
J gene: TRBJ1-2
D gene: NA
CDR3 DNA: TGTGCCTGGACGGGACATAACTATGGCTACACCTTC
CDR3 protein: CAWTGHNYGYTF

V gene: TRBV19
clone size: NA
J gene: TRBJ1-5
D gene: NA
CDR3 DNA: TGTGCCAGTTCGAGGTCTCTCTATGGGAGCAATCAGCCCCAGCATTTT
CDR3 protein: CASSRSLYGSNQPQHF

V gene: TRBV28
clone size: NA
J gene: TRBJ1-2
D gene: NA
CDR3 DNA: TGTGCCAGCAGTCCCGGGGTGAACTATGGCTACACCTTC
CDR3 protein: CASSPGVNYGYTF